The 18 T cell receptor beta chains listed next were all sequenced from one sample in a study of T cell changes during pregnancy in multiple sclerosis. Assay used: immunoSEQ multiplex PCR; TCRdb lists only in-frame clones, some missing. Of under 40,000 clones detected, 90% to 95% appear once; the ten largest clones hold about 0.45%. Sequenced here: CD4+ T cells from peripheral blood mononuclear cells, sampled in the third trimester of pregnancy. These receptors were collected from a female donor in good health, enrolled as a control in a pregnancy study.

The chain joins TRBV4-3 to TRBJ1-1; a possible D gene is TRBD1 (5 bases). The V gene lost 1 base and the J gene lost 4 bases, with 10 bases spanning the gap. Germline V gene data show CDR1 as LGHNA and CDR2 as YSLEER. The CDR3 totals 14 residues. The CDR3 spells CASSQGTGPTEAFF. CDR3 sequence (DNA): TGCGCCAGCAGCCAAGGTACAGGCCCCACTGAAGCTTTCTTT.

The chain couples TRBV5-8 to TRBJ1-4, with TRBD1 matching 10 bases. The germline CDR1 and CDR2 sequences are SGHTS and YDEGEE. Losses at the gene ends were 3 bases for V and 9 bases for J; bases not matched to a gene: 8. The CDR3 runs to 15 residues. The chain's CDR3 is CASSSPGQGTQKLFF. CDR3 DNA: TGTGCCAGCAGCTCTCCGGGACAGGGGACGCAAAAACTGTTTTTT.

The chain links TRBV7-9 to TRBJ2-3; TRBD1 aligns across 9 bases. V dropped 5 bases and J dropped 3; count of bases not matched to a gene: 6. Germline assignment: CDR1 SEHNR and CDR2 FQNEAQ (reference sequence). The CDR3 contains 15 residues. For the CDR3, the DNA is TGTGCCAGCAGCATAGGACAGGGGCCGACAGATACGCAGTATTTT. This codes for CASSIGQGPTDTQYF. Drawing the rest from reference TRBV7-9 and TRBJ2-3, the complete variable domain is DTGVSQNPRHKITKRGQNVTFRCDPISEHNRLYWYRQTLGQGPEFLTYFQNEAQLEKSRLLSDRFSAERPKGSFSTLEIQRTEQGDSAMYLCASSIGQGPTDTQYFGPGTRLTVL.

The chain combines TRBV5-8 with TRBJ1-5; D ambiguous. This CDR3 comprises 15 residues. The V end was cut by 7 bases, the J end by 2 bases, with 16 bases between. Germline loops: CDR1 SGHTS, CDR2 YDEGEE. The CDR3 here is CASSLGSFGNQPQHF. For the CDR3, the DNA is TGTGCCAGCTCTCTCGGGAGCTTTGGCAATCAGCCCCAGCATTTT.

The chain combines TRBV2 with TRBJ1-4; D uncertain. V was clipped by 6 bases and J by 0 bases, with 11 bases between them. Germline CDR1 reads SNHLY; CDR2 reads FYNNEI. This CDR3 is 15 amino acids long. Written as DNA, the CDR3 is TGTGCCAGCAGCCTTACTGGTGCAACTAATGAAAAACTGTTTTTT. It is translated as CASSLTGATNEKLFF.

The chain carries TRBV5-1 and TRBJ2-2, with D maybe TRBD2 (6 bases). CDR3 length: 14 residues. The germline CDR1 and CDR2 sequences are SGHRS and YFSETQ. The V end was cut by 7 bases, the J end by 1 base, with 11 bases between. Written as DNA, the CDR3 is TGCGCCAGCTACCTCGGGGGGAACACCGGGGAGCTGTTTTTT. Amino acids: CASYLGGNTGELFF.

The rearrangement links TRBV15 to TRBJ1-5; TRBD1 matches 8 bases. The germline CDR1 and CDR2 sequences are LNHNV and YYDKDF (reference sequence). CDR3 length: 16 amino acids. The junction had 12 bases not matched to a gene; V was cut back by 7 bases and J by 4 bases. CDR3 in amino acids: CATMDARRTGNQPQHF. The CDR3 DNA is TGTGCCACCATGGACGCTCGGAGGACAGGGAATCAGCCCCAGCATTTT.

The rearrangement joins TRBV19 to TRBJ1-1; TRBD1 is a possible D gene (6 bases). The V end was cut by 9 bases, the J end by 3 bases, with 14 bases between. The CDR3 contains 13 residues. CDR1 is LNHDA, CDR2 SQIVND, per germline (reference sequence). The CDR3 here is CASAWTEDTEAFF. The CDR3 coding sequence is TGTGCCAGCGCCTGGACAGAGGACACTGAAGCTTTCTTT.

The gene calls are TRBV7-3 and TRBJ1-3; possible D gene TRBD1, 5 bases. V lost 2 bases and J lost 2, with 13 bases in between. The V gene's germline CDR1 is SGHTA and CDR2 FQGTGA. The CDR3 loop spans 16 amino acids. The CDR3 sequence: CASSLGLGGAGNTIYF. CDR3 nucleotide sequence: TGTGCCAGCAGCTTAGGCCTGGGGGGAGCTGGAAACACCATATATTTT.

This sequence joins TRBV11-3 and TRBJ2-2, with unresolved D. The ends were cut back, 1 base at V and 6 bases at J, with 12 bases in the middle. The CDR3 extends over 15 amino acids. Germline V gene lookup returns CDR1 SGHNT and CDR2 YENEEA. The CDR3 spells CASSLGPGSSGELFF. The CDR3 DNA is TGTGCCAGCAGCTTAGGGCCGGGTTCGTCCGGGGAGCTGTTTTTT.

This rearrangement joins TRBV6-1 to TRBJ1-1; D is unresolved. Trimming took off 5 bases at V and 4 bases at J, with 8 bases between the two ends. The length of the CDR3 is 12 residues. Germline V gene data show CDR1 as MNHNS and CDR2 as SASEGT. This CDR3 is CASSWAGTEAFF. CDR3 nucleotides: TGTGCCAGCAGTTGGGCAGGCACTGAAGCTTTCTTT.

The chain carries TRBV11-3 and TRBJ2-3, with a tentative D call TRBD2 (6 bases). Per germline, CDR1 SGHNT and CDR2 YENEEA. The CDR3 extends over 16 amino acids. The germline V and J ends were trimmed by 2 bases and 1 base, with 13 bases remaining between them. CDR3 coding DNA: TGTGCCAGCAGCTTAAGCGTATGGGGGGGCACAGATACGCAGTATTTT. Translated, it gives CASSLSVWGGTDTQYF. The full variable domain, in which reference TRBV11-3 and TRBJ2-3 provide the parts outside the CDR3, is EAGVVQSPRYKIIEKKQPVAFWCNPISGHNTLYWYLQNLGQGPELLIRYENEEAVDDSQLPKDRFSAERLKGVDSTLKIQPAELGDSAVYLCASSLSVWGGTDTQYFGPGTRLTVL.

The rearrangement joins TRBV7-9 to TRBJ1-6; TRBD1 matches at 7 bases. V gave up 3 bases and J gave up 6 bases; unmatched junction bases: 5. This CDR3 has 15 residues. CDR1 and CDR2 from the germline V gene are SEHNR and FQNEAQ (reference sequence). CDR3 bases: TGTGCCAGCAGCTTTGGACAGGCGCCTAATTCACCCCTCCACTTT. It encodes CASSFGQAPNSPLHF.

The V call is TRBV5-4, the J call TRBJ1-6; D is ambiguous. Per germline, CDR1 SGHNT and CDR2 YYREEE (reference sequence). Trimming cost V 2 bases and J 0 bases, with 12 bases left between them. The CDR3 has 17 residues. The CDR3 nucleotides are TGTGCCAGCAGCTTAGCAGGAACCCGCTCCTATAATTCACCCCTCCACTTT. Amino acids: CASSLAGTRSYNSPLHF.

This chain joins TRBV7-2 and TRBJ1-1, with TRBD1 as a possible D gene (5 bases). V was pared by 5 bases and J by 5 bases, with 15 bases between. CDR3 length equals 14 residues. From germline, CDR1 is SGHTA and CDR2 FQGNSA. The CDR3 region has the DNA TGTGCCAGCAGCGCAGAACGGGGGTGGACTGAAGCTTTCTTT. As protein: CASSAERGWTEAFF.

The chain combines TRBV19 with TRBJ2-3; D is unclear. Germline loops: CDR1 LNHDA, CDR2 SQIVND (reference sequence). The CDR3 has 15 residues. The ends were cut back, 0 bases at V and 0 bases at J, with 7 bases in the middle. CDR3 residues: CASSIEGGSTDTQYF. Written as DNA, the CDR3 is TGTGCCAGTAGTATAGAAGGCGGTAGCACAGATACGCAGTATTTT.

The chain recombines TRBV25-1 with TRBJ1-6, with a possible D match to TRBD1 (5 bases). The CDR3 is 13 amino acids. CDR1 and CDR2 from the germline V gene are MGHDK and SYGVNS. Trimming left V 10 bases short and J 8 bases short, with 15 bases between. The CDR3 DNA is TGTGCCACCTCGCGAGTAGGGGATTCACCCCTCCACTTT. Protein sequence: CATSRVGDSPLHF.

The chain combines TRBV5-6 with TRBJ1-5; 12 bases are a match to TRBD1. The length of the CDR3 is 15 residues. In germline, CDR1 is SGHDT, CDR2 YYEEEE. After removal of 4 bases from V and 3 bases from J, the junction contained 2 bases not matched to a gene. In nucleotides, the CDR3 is TGTGCCAGCAGCGGGGGACAGGGGGCCAATCAGCCCCAGCATTTT. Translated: CASSGGQGANQPQHF.